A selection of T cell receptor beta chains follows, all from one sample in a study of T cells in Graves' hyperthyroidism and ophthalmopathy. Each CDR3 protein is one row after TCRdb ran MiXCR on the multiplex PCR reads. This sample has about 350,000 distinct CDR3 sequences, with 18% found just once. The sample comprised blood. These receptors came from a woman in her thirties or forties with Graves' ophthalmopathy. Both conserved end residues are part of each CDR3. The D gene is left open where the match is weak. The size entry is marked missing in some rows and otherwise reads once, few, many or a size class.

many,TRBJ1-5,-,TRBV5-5,TGTGCCAGCAGCACGGATGTGGCTCAGCCCCAGCATTTT,CASSTDVAQPQHF
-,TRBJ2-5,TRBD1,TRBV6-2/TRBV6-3,TGTGCCAGCAGGGCCACCGGGACAGGCGACGAGGAGACCCAGTACTTC,CASRATGTGDEETQYF
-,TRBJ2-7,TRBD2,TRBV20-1,TGCAGTGCTAGACCAACTAGCGGGGGGGCCTCCTACGAGCAGTACTTC,CSARPTSGGASYEQYF
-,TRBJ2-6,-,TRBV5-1,TGCGCCAGCAGCTTGACCCGTGGGGGGCGCGGGGCCAACGTCCTGACTTTC,CASSLTRGGRGANVLTF
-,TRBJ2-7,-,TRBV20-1,TGCAGTGCCCTAAGGAGCGACGATACCTACGAGCAGTACTTC,CSALRSDDTYEQYF
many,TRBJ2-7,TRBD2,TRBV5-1,TGCGCCAGCAGCTTGCCGGCTACTAGCGGGACCACCTACGAGCAGTACTTC,CASSLPATSGTTYEQYF
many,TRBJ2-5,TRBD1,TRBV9,TGTGCCAGCAGTGATAAGACAGGGATAGAGACCCAGTACTTC,CASSDKTGIETQYF
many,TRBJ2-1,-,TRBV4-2,TGTGCCAGCAGCCAAGATCATACGGGAGAACCGTACAATGAGCAGTTCTTC,CASSQDHTGEPYNEQFF
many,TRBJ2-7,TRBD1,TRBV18,TGTGCCAGCTCACCGGGACAGGGGAGGGCCTCCGAGCAGTACTTC,CASSPGQGRASEQYF
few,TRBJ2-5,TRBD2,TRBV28,TGTGCCAGCAGTTTAACCGGGACTAGCGGTAAAGAGACCCAGTACTTC,CASSLTGTSGKETQYF
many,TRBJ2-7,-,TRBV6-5,TGTGCCAGCAATCTAAGGGGTTACGAGCAGTACTTC,CASNLRGYEQYF
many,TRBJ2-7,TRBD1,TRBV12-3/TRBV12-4,TGTGCCAGCAGTGCTGGACAGGGCTACGAGCAGTACTTC,CASSAGQGYEQYF
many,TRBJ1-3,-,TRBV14,TGTGCCAGCAGCCAAGTTCGCAGCTCTGGAAACACCATATATTTT,CASSQVRSSGNTIYF
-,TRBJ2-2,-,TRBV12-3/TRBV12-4,TGTGCCACCAAAACGAGGTTGTACGGGGAGCTGTTTTTT,CATKTRLYGELFF
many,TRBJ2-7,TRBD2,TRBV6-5,TGTGCCAGCAGTTACCCCCCTGGGACTAGCGGAGGGTCCTACGAGCAGTACTTC,CASSYPPGTSGGSYEQYF
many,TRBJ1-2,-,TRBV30,TGTGCCTGGAGTATGGGGCTTGGCTACACCTTC,CAWSMGLGYTF
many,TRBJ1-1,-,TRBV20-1,TGCAGTGCTAGCTGGGAGACGGGCACTGAAGCTTTCTTT,CSASWETGTEAFF
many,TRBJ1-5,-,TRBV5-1,TGCGCCAGCAGCTTGGAGAGCCCCAATCAGCCCCAGCATTTT,CASSLESPNQPQHF
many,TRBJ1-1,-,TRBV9,TGTGCCAGCAGCGTAGGAGGGGCTGAGAACACTGAAGCTTTCTTT,CASSVGGAENTEAFF
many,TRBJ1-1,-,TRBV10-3,TGTGCCATTCGGGGAGGGATGAACACTGAAGCTTTCTTT,CAIRGGMNTEAFF
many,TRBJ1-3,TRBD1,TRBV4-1,TGCGCCAGCAGCCAAGTAATCAGGGGGCCGACTGGAAACACCATATATTTT,CASSQVIRGPTGNTIYF
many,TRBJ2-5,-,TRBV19,TGTGCCAGTAGTAACCGTCACCCCCAAGAGACCCAGTACTTC,CASSNRHPQETQYF
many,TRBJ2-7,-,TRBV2,TGTGCCAGCAGTGCCAGGTCCTCCTACGAGCAGTACTTC,CASSARSSYEQYF
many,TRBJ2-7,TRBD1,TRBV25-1,TGTGCCAGCAGTGTGACAGGGTTCTCCTACGAGCAGTACTTC,CASSVTGFSYEQYF
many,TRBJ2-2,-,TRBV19,TGTGCCAGTAGTATTCGTCTGGCTGAAGCGGGTCGGGAGCTGTTTTTT,CASSIRLAEAGRELFF
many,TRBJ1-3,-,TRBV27,TGTGCCAGCAGTTTACAGGTTGGAAACACCATATATTTT,CASSLQVGNTIYF
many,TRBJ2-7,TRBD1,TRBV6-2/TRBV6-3,TGTGCCAGCAGACCCAGGAAAGGGACAGGGGGCGGGTACGAGCAGTACTTC,CASRPRKGTGGGYEQYF
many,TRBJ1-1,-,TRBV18,TGTGCCAGCTCACCAAGAGGTGGGGGCGACTCCACTGAAGCTTTCTTT,CASSPRGGGDSTEAFF
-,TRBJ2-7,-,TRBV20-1,TGCAGTGCCGAGAGGTCCTACGAGCAGTACTTC,CSAERSYEQYF
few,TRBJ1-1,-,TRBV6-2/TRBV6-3,TGTGCCAGCAGTTTTGCGGGGGGCAAGATTGAAGCTTTCTTT,CASSFAGGKIEAFF
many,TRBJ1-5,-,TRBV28,TGTGCCAGCATCCTCGGGATCGGTCAGCCCCAGCATTTT,CASILGIGQPQHF